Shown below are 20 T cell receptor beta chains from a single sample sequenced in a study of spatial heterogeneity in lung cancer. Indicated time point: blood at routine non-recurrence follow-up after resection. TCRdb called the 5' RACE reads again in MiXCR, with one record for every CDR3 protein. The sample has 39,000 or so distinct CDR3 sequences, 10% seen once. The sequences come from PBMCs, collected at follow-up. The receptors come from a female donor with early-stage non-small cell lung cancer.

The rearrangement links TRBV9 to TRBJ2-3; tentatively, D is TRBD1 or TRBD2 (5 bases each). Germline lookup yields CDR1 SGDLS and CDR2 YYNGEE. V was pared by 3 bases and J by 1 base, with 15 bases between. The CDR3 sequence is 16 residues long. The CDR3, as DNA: TGTGCCAGCAGCGAAGATCCGGGACGGCGCACAGATACGCAGTATTTT. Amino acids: CASSEDPGRRTDTQYF.

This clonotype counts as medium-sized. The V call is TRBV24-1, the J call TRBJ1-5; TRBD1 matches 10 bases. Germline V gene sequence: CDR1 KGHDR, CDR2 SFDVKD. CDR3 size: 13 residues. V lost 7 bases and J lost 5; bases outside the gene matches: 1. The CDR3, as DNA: TGTGCCACCAGAGGGACAGGGGATCAGCCCCAGCATTTT. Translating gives CATRGTGDQPQHF.

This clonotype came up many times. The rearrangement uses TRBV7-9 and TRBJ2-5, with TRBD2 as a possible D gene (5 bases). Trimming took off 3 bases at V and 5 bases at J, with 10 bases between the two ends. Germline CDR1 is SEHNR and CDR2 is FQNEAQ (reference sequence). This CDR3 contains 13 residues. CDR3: CASSFSGEETQYF. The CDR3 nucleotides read TGTGCCAGCAGCTTCTCCGGGGAGGAGACCCAGTACTTC.

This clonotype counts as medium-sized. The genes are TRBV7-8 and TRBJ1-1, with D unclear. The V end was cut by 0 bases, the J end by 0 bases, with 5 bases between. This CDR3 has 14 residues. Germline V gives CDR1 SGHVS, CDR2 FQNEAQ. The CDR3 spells CASSLARVNTEAFF. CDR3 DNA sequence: TGTGCCAGCAGCTTAGCCCGAGTGAACACTGAAGCTTTCTTT.

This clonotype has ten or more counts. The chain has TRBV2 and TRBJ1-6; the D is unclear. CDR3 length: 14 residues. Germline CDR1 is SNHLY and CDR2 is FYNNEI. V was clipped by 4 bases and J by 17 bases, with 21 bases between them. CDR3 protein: CASSVDNQRSFFHF. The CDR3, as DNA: TGTGCCAGCAGTGTTGACAATCAGAGATCCTTCTTCCACTTT.

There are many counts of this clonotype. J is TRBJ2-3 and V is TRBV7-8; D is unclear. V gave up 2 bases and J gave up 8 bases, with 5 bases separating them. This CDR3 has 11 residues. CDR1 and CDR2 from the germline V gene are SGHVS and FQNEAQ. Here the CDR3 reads CASSLRSTQYF. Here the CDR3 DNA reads TGTGCCAGCAGCTTAAGGAGTACGCAGTATTTT.

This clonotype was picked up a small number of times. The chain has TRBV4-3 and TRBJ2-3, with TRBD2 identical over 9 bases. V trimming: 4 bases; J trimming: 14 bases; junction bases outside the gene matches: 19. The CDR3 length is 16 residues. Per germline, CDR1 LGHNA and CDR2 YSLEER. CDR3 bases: TGCGCCAGCAGCCTTGGGGCTAGCGGGGCCCTCCGTTCGTTGTATTTT. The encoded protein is CASSLGASGALRSLYF.

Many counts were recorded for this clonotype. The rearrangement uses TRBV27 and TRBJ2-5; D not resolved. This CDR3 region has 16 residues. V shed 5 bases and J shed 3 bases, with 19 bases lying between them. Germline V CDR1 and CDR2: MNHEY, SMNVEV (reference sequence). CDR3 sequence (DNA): TGTGCCAGCAGTCCTACCCGTACTCGCGTAAAAGAGACCCAGTACTTC. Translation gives CASSPTRTRVKETQYF.

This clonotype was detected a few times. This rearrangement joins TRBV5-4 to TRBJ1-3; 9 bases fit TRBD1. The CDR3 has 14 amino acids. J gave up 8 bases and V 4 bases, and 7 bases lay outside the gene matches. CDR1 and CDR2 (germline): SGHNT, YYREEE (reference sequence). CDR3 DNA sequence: TGTGCCAGCAGCACCGGGACAGGGCGAGACACCATATATTTT. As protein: CASSTGTGRDTIYF.

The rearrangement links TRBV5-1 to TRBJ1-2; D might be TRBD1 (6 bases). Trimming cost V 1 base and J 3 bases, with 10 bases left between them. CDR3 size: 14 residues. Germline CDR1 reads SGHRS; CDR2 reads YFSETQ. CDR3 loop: CASSLRGGDYGYTF. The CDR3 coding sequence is TGCGCCAGCAGCTTGCGTGGGGGCGACTATGGCTACACCTTC.

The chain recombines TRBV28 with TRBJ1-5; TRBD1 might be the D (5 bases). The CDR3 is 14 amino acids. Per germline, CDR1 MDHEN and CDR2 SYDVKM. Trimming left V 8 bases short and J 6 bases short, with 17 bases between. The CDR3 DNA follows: TGTGCCAGCGCGCTTCAGGGAAATATTCAGCCCCAGCATTTT. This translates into CASALQGNIQPQHF.

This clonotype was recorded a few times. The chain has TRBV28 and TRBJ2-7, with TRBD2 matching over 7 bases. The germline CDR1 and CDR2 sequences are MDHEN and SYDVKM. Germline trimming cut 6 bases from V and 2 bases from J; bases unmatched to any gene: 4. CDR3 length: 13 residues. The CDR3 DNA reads TGTGCCAGCAGGGGTGGGAGGGCCTACGAGCAGTACTTC. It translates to CASRGGRAYEQYF. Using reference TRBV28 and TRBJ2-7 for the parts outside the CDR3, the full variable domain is DVKVTQSSRYLVKRTGEKVFLECVQDMDHENMFWYRQDPGLGLRLIYFSYDVKMKEKGDIPEGYSVSREKKERFSLILESASTNQTSMYLCASRGGRAYEQYFGPGTRLTVT.

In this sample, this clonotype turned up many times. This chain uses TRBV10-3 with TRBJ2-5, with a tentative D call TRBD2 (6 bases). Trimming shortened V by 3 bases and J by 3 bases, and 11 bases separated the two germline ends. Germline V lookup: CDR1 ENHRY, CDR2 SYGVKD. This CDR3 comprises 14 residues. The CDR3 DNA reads TGTGCCATCAGTGACAGTGGCGGGAAAGAGACCCAGTACTTC. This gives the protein CAISDSGGKETQYF.

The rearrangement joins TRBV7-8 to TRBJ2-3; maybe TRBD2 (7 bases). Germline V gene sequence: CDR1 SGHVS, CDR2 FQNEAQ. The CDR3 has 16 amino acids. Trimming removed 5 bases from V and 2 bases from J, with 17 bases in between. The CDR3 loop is CASSPRRGGPTDTQYF. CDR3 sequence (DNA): TGTGCCAGCAGCCCCCGGCGCGGGGGCCCCACAGATACGCAGTATTTT.

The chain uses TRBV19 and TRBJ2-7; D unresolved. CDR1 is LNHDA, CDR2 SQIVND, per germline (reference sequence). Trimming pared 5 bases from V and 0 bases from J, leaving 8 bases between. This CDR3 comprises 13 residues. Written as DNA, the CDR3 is TGTGCCAGTAGTCCTCAGGTCTCCTACGAGCAGTACTTC. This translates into CASSPQVSYEQYF.

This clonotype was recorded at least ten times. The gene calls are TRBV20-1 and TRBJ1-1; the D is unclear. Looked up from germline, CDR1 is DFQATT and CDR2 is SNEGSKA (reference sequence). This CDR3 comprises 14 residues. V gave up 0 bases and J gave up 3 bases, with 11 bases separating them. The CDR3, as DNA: TGCAGTGCTAGAGATACAGCGTCCCACACTGAAGCTTTCTTT. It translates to CSARDTASHTEAFF.

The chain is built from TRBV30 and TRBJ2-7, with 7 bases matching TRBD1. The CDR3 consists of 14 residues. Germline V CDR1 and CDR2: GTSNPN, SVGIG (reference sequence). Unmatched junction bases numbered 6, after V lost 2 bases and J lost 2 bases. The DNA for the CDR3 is TGTGCCTGGAGTATCGGACAGGCCGCCTACGAGCAGTACTTC. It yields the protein CAWSIGQAAYEQYF.

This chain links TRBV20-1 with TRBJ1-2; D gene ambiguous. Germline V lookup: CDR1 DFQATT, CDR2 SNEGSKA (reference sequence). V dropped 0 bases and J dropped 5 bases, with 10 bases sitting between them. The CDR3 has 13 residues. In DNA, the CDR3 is TGCAGTGCTAGAGATTGGAGGTCGTATGGCTACACCTTC. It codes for CSARDWRSYGYTF.

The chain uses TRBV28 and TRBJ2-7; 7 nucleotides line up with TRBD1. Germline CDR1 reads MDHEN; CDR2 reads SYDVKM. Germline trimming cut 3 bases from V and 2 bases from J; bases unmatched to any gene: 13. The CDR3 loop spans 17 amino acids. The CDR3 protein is CASSFLLRGLPAYEQYF. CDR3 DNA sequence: TGTGCCAGCAGTTTTCTACTTAGGGGGCTCCCAGCCTACGAGCAGTACTTC.

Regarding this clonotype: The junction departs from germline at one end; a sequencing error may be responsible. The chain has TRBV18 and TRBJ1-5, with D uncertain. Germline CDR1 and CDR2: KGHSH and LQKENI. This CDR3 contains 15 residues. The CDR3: CASSSTFRSKQPQHF. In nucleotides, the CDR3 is TGTGCCAGCTCATCCACGTTCAGGAGCAAACAGCCCCAGCATTTT. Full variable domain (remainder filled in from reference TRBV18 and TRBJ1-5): NAGVMQNPRHLVRRRGQEARLRCSPMKGHSHVYWYRQLPEEGLKFMVYLQKENIIDESGMPKERFSAEFPKEGPSILRIQQVVRGDSAAYFCASSSTFRSKQPQHFGDGTRLSIL.